What follows are 8 T cell receptor gamma chains derived from one specimen sequenced in a study of gamma delta lymphoproliferative disorders and STAT genes. TCRdb re-identified clones in the multiplex PCR reads via CATT. The sample comprises about 1,200 gamma-chain clones, just under 15% of which are singletons, and 17% rests with the top ten. Genomic DNA from isolated PBMCs served as the sequencing template. The sample taken for sequencing was blood. Every receptor here comes from a human donor in good health.

This clone is judged medium-sized. The chain is built from TRGV2 and TRGJP2. Assignment of the J gene here rests on matching the DNA to germline, because TCRdb gives none. In germline, CDR1 is EGSNGY, CDR2 YDSYNSKV. The J segment lost 0 bases and the V segment lost 5 bases, leaving 3 bases of the junction unmatched. This CDR3 is 14 amino acids long. CDR3 region: CATWADSSDWIKTF. The CDR3, as DNA: TGTGCCACCTGGGCCGATAGTAGTGATTGGATCAAGACGTTT.

In its sample, this clone ranks as medium-sized. The rearrangement uses TRGV4 and TRGJ1 or TRGJ2. As TCRdb names no J gene, one was assigned here on the basis of a DNA match to germline. The CDR3 length is 13 residues. V dropped 0 bases and J dropped 9; count of bases not matched to a gene: 8. CDR1 EGSTGY and CDR2 YDSYTSSV come from the germline V gene. CDR3 residues: CATWDGNLVKKLF. The CDR3 DNA follows: TGTGCCACCTGGGATGGGAATCTTGTTAAGAAACTCTTT.

By share of the sample, this clone is medium-sized. The limits of the CDR3 on the DNA are not certain, so only TCRdb's listed CDR3 is given. J gene calling gave no result, while the V gene is TRGV11. TRGV11 is noted as an ORF with a role that remains uncertain. The CDR3 has 16 residues if both end residues are counted. The CDR3 loop is CTTVPAGLGLHYKKLF.

This clone ranks as large (0.1 to 1%). The chain joins TRGV3 to TRGJ1 or TRGJ2. The J gene, absent from TCRdb, was called here by matching the DNA to germline. The CDR3 is made up of 11 amino acids. The trim removed 6 bases at V and 9 bases at J, leaving 8 bases unmatched. Germline lookup yields CDR1 VTNTFY and CDR2 YDVSTARD (reference sequence). For the CDR3, the DNA is TGTGCCACCTGGAGGTCCCCTAAGAAACTCTTT. Translated: CATWRSPKKLF.

This clone is labeled as medium-sized. V and J are TRGV4 and TRGJ1 or TRGJ2. The J gene was not available in TCRdb and was assigned here by matching the DNA to germline segments. V shed 3 bases, J shed 1 base, and the junction held 6 bases outside the gene matches. This CDR3 is built from 14 residues. CDR1 is EGSTGY and CDR2 is YDSYTSSV in the germline V gene. CDR3 protein: CATWDPPNYYKKLF. DNA for the CDR3: TGTGCCACCTGGGATCCACCTAATTATTATAAGAAACTCTTT.

This clone rates as medium-sized (0.01 to 0.1%). As DNA, the CDR3 is TGTGCCTTGTGGGAGGCTCTTATTTATTATAAGAAACTCTTT. Translating it yields CALWEALIYYKKLF. The chain links TRGV9 to TRGJ1 or TRGJ2. Here the J gene was assigned by germline matching of the DNA, as TCRdb has none. Unmatched junction bases numbered 7, after V lost 2 bases and J lost 3 bases. CDR3 size: 14 residues. Germline V gene data show CDR1 as GITISATS and CDR2 as ISYDGTV (reference sequence).

This clone is medium-sized in the sample. The chain links TRGV11 to TRGJ1 or TRGJ2. TRGV11 is labeled an ORF, and its function is uncertain. The CDR3 covers 9 residues. The J segment lost 9 bases and the V segment lost 12 bases, leaving 5 bases of the junction unmatched. The CDR3 here is CACRGKKLF. The CDR3 DNA follows: TGTGCCTGCCGGGGTAAGAAACTCTTT.

This clone qualifies as large (0.1 to 1%). The rearrangement links TRGV2 to TRGJP2. TCRdb lists no J gene, so it was determined here by aligning the DNA to germline. The V gene end was trimmed by 2 bases and the J gene end by 4 bases; junction bases not matched to a gene: 16. The germline CDR1 and CDR2 sequences are EGSNGY and YDSYNSKV. This CDR3 contains 18 residues. CDR3 nucleotide sequence: TGTGCCACCTGGGACGTTTCCGGTTCGGTGTTTAGTGATTGGATCAAGACGTTT. It translates to CATWDVSGSVFSDWIKTF.